This T cell receptor beta chain originates from a study of OX40 agonist ivuxolimab in advanced cancers. Regarding the research as a whole: Ivuxolimab, which targeted the costimulatory receptor OX40 (CD134), was an agonistic, fully human IgG2 monoclonal antibody. Intravenous ivuxolimab was administered to patients every 2 weeks at six dose levels: 0.01, 0.1, 0.3, 1.5, 3 and 10 mg/kg. Among the approximately 50 dose-escalation patients, some 19 had hepatocellular carcinoma, roughly 15 melanoma, 9 renal cell carcinoma and 9 head and neck cancer. In the dose-escalation cohort, 75% to 85% of patients were male, and the mean age was approximately 60 years with a range of about 23 to 79. Prior anti-PD-1, anti-PD-L1 or anti-CTLA-4 therapy was permitted, and checkpoint inhibitors had been received by 40% to 50% of dose-escalation patients. Partial responses occurred in three dose-escalation patients: two with cutaneous melanoma and one with hepatocellular carcinoma. Peripheral TCRbeta sequencing aimed to test whether ivuxolimab altered TCR sequence diversity and caused clonal T-cell expansion. The paper reports the monotherapy dose-escalation portion (N of about 47 patients) of the phase I ivuxolimab trial.

On this clone itself: Its antigen remains undetermined. The sample holds no much larger clone one base away, and base qualities are not on file.

CDR1 is given as GTSNPN and CDR2 as SVGIG, both from the germline V gene (reference sequence). V sheds 4 bases and J sheds 5 bases, leaving 11 bases between their ends. The CDR3 starts with the cysteine, ends with the phenylalanine, and has 12 residues. Only the CDR3 DNA is retained, 36 bases long and in frame from the first base. On the study overall, not on this receptor specifically: At doses from 0.1 to 3.0 mg/kg, clonal expansion was seen in both CD4+ and CD8+ blood T cells between baseline and week 6. Low levels of normalized T-cell clonal expansion were also seen in some patients who did not respond. The antigen specificity of the clonally expanded peripheral T cells was not determined. After ivuxolimab, CD8+ T cells had more expanded clones than CD4+ T cells on average. Partial responders in the 0.1-3.0 mg/kg groups had among the lowest normalized peripheral clonal expansion, especially among CD8+ T cells.

Patients with autoimmune disease history or receiving systemic immunosuppression were excluded from the trial. Peripheral blood for TCR sequencing was collected from all dose cohorts at baseline, on cycle 4 day 1, and on cycle 7 day 1. Samples were obtained from an open-label, multicenter, first-in-human phase I dose-escalation trial of ivuxolimab. Adults with locally advanced or metastatic melanoma, renal cell, hepatocellular, or head and neck squamous cell carcinoma were enrolled in the trial. CD4+ and CD8+ T cells were sorted separately from peripheral blood before TCR sequencing. For sequencing of the TCRbeta CDR3 region, genomic DNA was extracted from the sorted cells. TCRbeta CDR3 regions were sequenced using the immunoSEQ Assay. TCRdb took over this immuneACCESS table, retaining in-frame rearrangements with V and J assigned. Such tables are incomplete; in checked studies, under half of the missing clones stem from an unresolved V gene, and the remainder is unexplained. The sample table contains over 50,000 clones; only one count was recorded for roughly 84% of them. Approximately 0.57% of the sample is held by the ten biggest clonotypes.

The starting material was CD4+ or CD8+ T cells sorted from blood, obtained in a trial of the OX40 agonist ivuxolimab. Here the chain combines TRBV30 and TRBJ1-1; there is no confident call for the D gene. This clonotype was sampled from an adult with an advanced solid tumor such as melanoma, head and neck, liver or kidney cancer. The DNA is TGTGCCTGGAATACGGTGGAGACTGAAGCTTTCTTT. Its product reads: CAWNTVETEAFF.